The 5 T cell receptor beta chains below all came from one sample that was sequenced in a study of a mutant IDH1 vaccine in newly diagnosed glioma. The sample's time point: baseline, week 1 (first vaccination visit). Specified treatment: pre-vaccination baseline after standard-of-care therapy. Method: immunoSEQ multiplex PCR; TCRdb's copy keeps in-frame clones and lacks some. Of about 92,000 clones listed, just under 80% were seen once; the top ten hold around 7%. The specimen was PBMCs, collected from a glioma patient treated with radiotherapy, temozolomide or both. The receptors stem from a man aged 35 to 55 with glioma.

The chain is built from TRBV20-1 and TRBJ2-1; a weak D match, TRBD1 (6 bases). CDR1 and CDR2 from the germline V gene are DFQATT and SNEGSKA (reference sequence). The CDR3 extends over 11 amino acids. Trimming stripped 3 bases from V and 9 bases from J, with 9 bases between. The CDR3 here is CSASRGTEQFF. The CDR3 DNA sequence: TGCAGTGCTAGTAGGGGGACTGAGCAGTTCTTC.

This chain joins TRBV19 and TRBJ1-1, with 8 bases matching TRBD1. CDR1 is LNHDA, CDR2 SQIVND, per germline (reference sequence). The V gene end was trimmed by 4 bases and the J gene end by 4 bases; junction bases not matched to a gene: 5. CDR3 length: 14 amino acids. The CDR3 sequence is CASSKYQGATEAFF. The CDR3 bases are TGTGCCAGTAGTAAGTATCAGGGGGCCACTGAAGCTTTCTTT. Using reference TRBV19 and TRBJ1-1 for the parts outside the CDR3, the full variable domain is DGGITQSPKYLFRKEGQNVTLSCEQNLNHDAMYWYRQDPGQGLRLIYYSQIVNDFQKGDIAEGYSVSREKKESFPLTVTSAQKNPTAFYLCASSKYQGATEAFFGQGTRLTVV.

CDR3 coding DNA: TGTGCCAGTTCCTACGGGAGTGAAGCTTTCTTT. It specifies CASSYGSEAFF. The chain joins TRBV5-8 to TRBJ1-1; D remains unclear. V was cut by 8 bases and J by 7 bases, with 12 bases left in between. CDR1 SGHTS and CDR2 YDEGEE come from the germline V gene. The CDR3 runs to 11 residues.

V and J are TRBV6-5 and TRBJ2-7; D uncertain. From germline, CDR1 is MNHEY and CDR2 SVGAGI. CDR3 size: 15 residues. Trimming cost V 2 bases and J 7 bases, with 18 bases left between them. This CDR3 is CASSYVSPVPGEQYF. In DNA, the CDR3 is TGTGCCAGCAGTTACGTCTCCCCAGTTCCGGGTGAGCAGTACTTC.

CDR3 protein: CASSLVGEGAGEQYF. The CDR3, as DNA: TGCGCCAGCAGCTTGGTGGGGGAAGGGGCTGGGGAGCAGTACTTC. The chain recombines TRBV5-1 with TRBJ2-7; D is perhaps TRBD1 or TRBD2 (5 bases each). CDR1 and CDR2 (germline): SGHRS, YFSETQ. Trimming removed 0 bases at V and 7 bases at J, with 17 bases between. This CDR3 spans 15 amino acids.